This T cell receptor (beta chain) was captured by sequencing in a study of blood T cell repertoires in COVID-19 (dated by TCRdb to the early 2020s). As for the study more broadly: Samples covering the acute and convalescent phases of COVID-19 were provided by collaborators in the United States, Italy and Spain. The repertoires were released in a freely available public database intended as a resource for research on the immune response to SARS-CoV-2. Nearly every sample came with metadata listing a de-identified subject ID, COVID-19 status, age in years and sex. Where HLA class I and class II types were available, the types were taken from metadata supplied by the sample provider, not from assay-based typing. The material from the prospective study consisted of cDNA or gDNA derived from T cells, B-cell-depleted T cells, or PBMCs. Samples came from the ongoing ImmuneRACE study (first 160 participants) plus 1,254 subjects from 6 global collaborators. The dataset comprised deeply sampled blood TCRbeta repertoires from subjects exposed to, actively infected with, or recovered from COVID-19. Overall study outcomes, separate from this receptor: The amount of clinical and demographic metadata varied by source and participant and was provided uncurated.

The CDR3 has 13 amino acids, counting the end cysteine and phenylalanine. Only the CDR3 DNA stays, 39 bases, in frame from base 1. Looking up the germline V gene yields CDR1 SGHDT and CDR2 YYEEEE. Germline trimming: 4 bases from V, 4 bases from J; junction bases outside gene matches: 5. TCRbeta CDR3 regions were amplified from genomic DNA using the immunoSEQ Assay, a bias-controlled multiplex PCR. On the authors' methods: The number of nucleated cells in each sample was estimated from the amplification of reference gene primers within the assay. Sequence reads were collapsed and filtered to measure the absolute abundance of every unique TCRbeta CDR3 rearrangement. Productive Simpson clonality was computed per sample as the square root of Simpson's diversity index over productive rearrangements. This immuneACCESS table, as held by TCRdb, lists in-frame sequences with V and J called but not all clones. Of the missing ones, under half trace to an unresolved V gene in checked studies; the others have no known cause. The V and J calls and the clone size are those of that table, but D and trimming were determined from the DNA. This sample lists over 70,000 clones; more than 80% were detected once. The ten largest clones take up about a tenth of the sample.

Whole blood was collected in K2EDTA tubes by collaborating institutions according to the institutions' own protocols. For TCRbeta analysis, collaborator samples were shipped as frozen whole blood, as isolated PBMCs, or as DNA extracted from either sample type. Details on this clone: The clone's antigen remains unknown. No much larger clone exists at a distance of one base, and base qualities are not known.

The receptor comes from a woman aged 65 to 85 with acute or convalescent COVID-19. The sample taken for sequencing was peripheral blood. The chain is made from TRBV5-6 and TRBJ2-7, with 7 bases matching TRBD1. The nucleotides read TGTGCCAGCAGCCCCGGGACAGTGTACGAGCAGTACTTC. This codes for CASSPGTVYEQYF.